The 23 T cell receptor beta chains below come from one sample, sequenced in a study of shared clonotypes between healthy human individuals. Profiling relied on immunoSEQ multiplex PCR, and the TCRdb table lists in-frame clones only, not all of them. The sample shows about 1.9 million clones, around 95% of them seen only once. In the naive CD8 group, cells lacked CD45RO and were positively selected for CCR7, so terminally differentiated effector memory CD45RA+ cells were left out. The specimen was naive CD8+ T cells from PBMCs. These receptors all stem from a man aged 18 to 30 in good health. Some clones in this sample may be carry-over from other donors' samples.

The rearrangement links TRBV7-9 to TRBJ1-1; D perhaps matches TRBD1 (5 bases). The CDR3 spans 13 residues. Germline loops: CDR1 SEHNR, CDR2 FQNEAQ (reference sequence). V dropped 1 base and J dropped 6 bases, with 9 bases sitting between them. CDR3 DNA: TGTGCCAGCAGCTTAGGTTCGGGACCTGAAGCTTTCTTT. This encodes CASSLGSGPEAFF.

V gene TRBV19 combines with J gene TRBJ2-7, with D hard to call. CDR1 is LNHDA and CDR2 is SQIVND in the germline V gene (reference sequence). There are 14 residues in the CDR3. Trimming removed 2 bases from V and 2 bases from J, with 10 bases in between. The CDR3 protein is CASSISAPPYEQYF. CDR3 sequence (DNA): TGTGCCAGTAGTATAAGTGCACCGCCCTACGAGCAGTACTTC.

V usage is TRBV6-5 and J usage is TRBJ2-4; TRBD1 aligns across 8 bases. Germline CDR1 is MNHEY and CDR2 is SVGAGI. The CDR3 loop spans 14 amino acids. V lost 0 bases and J lost 5; bases outside the gene matches: 0. The CDR3 sequence: CASSYSDRENIQYF. The CDR3 nucleotides read TGTGCCAGCAGTTACTCGGACAGGGAAAACATTCAGTACTTC.

This chain connects TRBV2 to TRBJ2-3, with a weak D call TRBD2 (5 bases). Trimming removed 7 bases from V and 6 bases from J, with 23 bases in between. Germline lookup yields CDR1 SNHLY and CDR2 FYNNEI. The length of the CDR3 is 16 residues. CDR3 in DNA: TGTGCCAGCACGGCGGGCCCTGGCAGGATCATCGATACGCAGTATTTT. It yields the protein CASTAGPGRIIDTQYF. Full variable domain (outside the CDR3, taken from reference TRBV2 and TRBJ2-3): EPEVTQTPSHQVTQMGQEVILRCVPISNHLYFYWYRQILGQKVEFLVSFYNNEISEKSEIFDDQFSVERPDGSNFTLKIRSTKLEDSAMYFCASTAGPGRIIDTQYFGPGTRLTVL.

This clone was seen a single time. The same CDR3 is also encoded by other DNA sequences in this sample. The chain has TRBV27 and TRBJ2-7; weak D call: TRBD2 (6 bases). V lost 5 bases and J lost 4, with 9 bases in between. Germline V gene data show CDR1 as MNHEY and CDR2 as SMNVEV (reference sequence). The CDR3 loop spans 12 amino acids. The CDR3 is CASSPAGYEQYF. In DNA, the CDR3 is TGTGCCAGCAGTCCGGCGGGGTACGAGCAGTACTTC.

The CDR3 spells CASSLPPTETGLIYGYTF. DNA of the CDR3: TGTGCCAGCAGTTTACCCCCCACGGAGACAGGGCTAATCTATGGCTACACCTTC. The rearrangement joins TRBV28 to TRBJ1-2, with 7 nucleotides matching TRBD1. Germline V lookup: CDR1 MDHEN, CDR2 SYDVKM. After removal of 2 bases from V and 4 bases from J, the junction contained 16 bases not matched to a gene. The CDR3 spans 18 residues.

The chain is built from TRBV19 and TRBJ2-1; 12 bases line up with TRBD2. V dropped 7 bases and J dropped 4; count of bases not matched to a gene: 5. Germline CDR1 reads LNHDA; CDR2 reads SQIVND (reference sequence). This CDR3 is 15 amino acids long. Here the CDR3 reads CASTPTSGRYNEQFF. DNA for the CDR3: TGTGCCAGTACCCCGACTAGCGGGAGATACAATGAGCAGTTCTTC.

This sequence joins TRBV11-2 and TRBJ1-5; a possible D gene is TRBD1 (5 bases). The CDR3 totals 15 residues. CDR1 and CDR2 (germline): SGHAT, FQNNGV. V dropped 5 bases and J dropped 5 bases, with 16 bases sitting between them. The CDR3 reads CASSTRDSPDQPQHF. The CDR3, as DNA: TGTGCCAGCAGCACCCGAGACAGCCCGGATCAGCCCCAGCATTTT. Full variable domain (remainder filled in from reference TRBV11-2 and TRBJ1-5): EAGVAQSPRYKIIEKRQSVAFWCNPISGHATLYWYQQILGQGPKLLIQFQNNGVVDDSQLPKDRFSAERLKGVDSTLKIQPAKLEDSAVYLCASSTRDSPDQPQHFGDGTRLSIL.

The chain is built from TRBV5-6 and TRBJ2-5; no definite D call. Germline CDR1 reads SGHDT; CDR2 reads YYEEEE. Deletions cut 3 bases from V and 1 base from J, with 10 bases between. This CDR3 region has 14 residues. Written as DNA, the CDR3 is TGTGCCAGCAGCTATTCCCACAGCCAAGAGACCCAGTACTTC. It specifies CASSYSHSQETQYF.

The V gene is TRBV5-1, the J gene TRBJ1-5; weak D call: TRBD1 (5 bases). V was cut by 10 bases and J by 0 bases, with 14 bases left in between. CDR3 length equals 14 residues. The germline V gene has CDR1 SGHRS and CDR2 YFSETQ. CDR3 DNA: TGCGCCGGACCTGGGACCGATAGCAATCAGCCCCAGCATTTT. It is translated as CAGPGTDSNQPQHF.

V is TRBV28 and J is TRBJ1-1; perhaps TRBD1 as D (5 bases). Trimming took 4 bases from V and 0 from J, leaving 18 bases between them. The germline V gene encodes CDR1 MDHEN and CDR2 SYDVKM. The CDR3 totals 17 residues. Here the CDR3 reads CASSSHTEGRLNTEAFF. The CDR3 nucleotides read TGTGCCAGCAGTTCCCACACCGAGGGACGGCTGAACACTGAAGCTTTCTTT.

The genes are TRBV15 and TRBJ1-5; TRBD1 matches at 11 bases. This CDR3 contains 15 residues. V lost 3 bases and J lost 6; bases outside the gene matches: 4. Germline V CDR1 and CDR2: LNHNV, YYDKDF (reference sequence). The CDR3: CATSSYGTGGQPQHF. CDR3 nucleotide sequence: TGTGCCACCAGCAGCTACGGGACAGGGGGTCAGCCCCAGCATTTT. The whole variable domain, filled in from reference TRBV15 and TRBJ1-5, reads DAMVIQNPRYQVTQFGKPVTLSCSQTLNHNVMYWYQQKSSQAPKLLFHYYDKDFNNEADTPDNFQSRRPNTSFCFLDIRSPGLGDTAMYLCATSSYGTGGQPQHFGDGTRLSIL.

J is TRBJ1-6 and V is TRBV6-5; the match to TRBD1 covers 7 bases. Germline V gene data show CDR1 as MNHEY and CDR2 as SVGAGI. This CDR3 spans 14 amino acids. J lost 9 bases, V lost 3 bases, and 5 bases had no gene match. Here the CDR3 DNA reads TGTGCCAGCAGTTATTCAGGGGGTGGTTCACCCCTCCACTTT. Protein product: CASSYSGGGSPLHF.

The rearrangement joins TRBV30 to TRBJ1-1; the match to TRBD1 covers 9 bases. This CDR3 contains 15 residues. Germline V CDR1 and CDR2: GTSNPN, SVGIG (reference sequence). The V and J ends lost 5 bases and 1 base, in that order; junction bases with no gene match: 8. CDR3 residues: CAWRPRTGANTEAFF. As DNA, the CDR3 is TGTGCCTGGCGACCGCGGACAGGGGCGAACACTGAAGCTTTCTTT.

The chain employs TRBV10-3 and TRBJ2-1, with TRBD1 matching 7 bases. From germline, CDR1 is ENHRY and CDR2 SYGVKD. CDR3 length: 14 amino acids. V lost 0 bases to trimming and J lost 7 bases; unmatched junction nucleotides: 3. CDR3 bases: TGTGCCATCAGTGAGTCGACAGGGTGGAATGAGCAGTTCTTC. Translating it yields CAISESTGWNEQFF.

The count of this clone is one. This chain connects TRBV12-5 to TRBJ2-2, with D uncertain. This CDR3 has 12 residues. Per germline, CDR1 LGHNT and CDR2 FRNRAP. Trimming stripped 3 bases from V and 6 bases from J, with 5 bases between. CDR3 in DNA: TGTGCTAGTGGTTTATCAGCCGGGGAGCTGTTTTTT. Its protein product is CASGLSAGELFF.

The rearrangement joins TRBV2 to TRBJ2-5; tentative D call: TRBD2 (6 bases). Looked up from germline, CDR1 is SNHLY and CDR2 is FYNNEI. V lost 7 bases and J lost 4, with 16 bases in between. CDR3 size: 14 residues. CDR3 bases: TGTGCCAGCACTATCTCGGGACTTGTAGAGACCCAGTACTTC. Translated: CASTISGLVETQYF.

The rearrangement links TRBV27 to TRBJ2-7; weak D call: TRBD2 (5 bases). CDR3 length equals 14 residues. Per germline, CDR1 MNHEY and CDR2 SMNVEV (reference sequence). The V end was cut by 4 bases, the J end by 1 base, with 11 bases between. CDR3 protein: CASSSGLGSYEQYF. CDR3 coding DNA: TGTGCCAGCAGTTCGGGATTGGGGTCCTACGAGCAGTACTTC.

The V and J genes are TRBV6-5 and TRBJ2-5; 8 bases align to TRBD2. Trimming cost V 6 bases and J 2 bases; bases outside gene matches: 8. The CDR3 has 15 residues. The germline CDR1 and CDR2 sequences are MNHEY and SVGAGI. The CDR3 nucleotides are TGTGCCAGCAGGCCACTAGCGGACAAACAAGAGACCCAGTACTTC. It encodes CASRPLADKQETQYF.

This sequence joins TRBV10-3 and TRBJ1-3; D call uncertain. The CDR3 is 20 residues long. Germline CDR1 reads ENHRY; CDR2 reads SYGVKD. The V end lost 3 bases, the J end lost 3 bases, and 27 bases lay between the germline ends. This chain's CDR3 is CAISDPVREPVGRLGNTIYF. CDR3 nucleotide sequence: TGTGCCATCAGTGACCCCGTAAGGGAGCCCGTCGGCCGGCTTGGAAACACCATATATTTT.

The genes are TRBV27 and TRBJ2-1; 8 nucleotides agree with TRBD1. The trim removed 5 bases at V and 7 bases at J, leaving 10 bases unmatched. The CDR3 loop spans 15 amino acids. Germline loops: CDR1 MNHEY, CDR2 SMNVEV (reference sequence). The DNA for the CDR3 is TGTGCCAGCAGTCCAACAGGGGGTTTGGGTAATGAGCAGTTCTTC. Translating it yields CASSPTGGLGNEQFF.

The chain joins TRBV7-2 to TRBJ2-1; D is unclear. This CDR3 spans 12 amino acids. Germline-derived CDR1 and CDR2 are SGHTA and FQGNSA. V lost 2 bases and J lost 7, with 6 bases in between. DNA for the CDR3: TGTGCCAGCAGCTTACTGTTGAATGAGCAGTTCTTC. Amino acids: CASSLLLNEQFF.

The chain recombines TRBV9 with TRBJ2-7; 9 nucleotides align to TRBD2. The CDR3 extends over 16 amino acids. V lost 3 bases, J lost 3 bases, and 10 bases stayed unmatched. Looked up from germline, CDR1 is SGDLS and CDR2 is YYNGEE. CDR3 sequence (DNA): TGTGCCAGCAGCGCAGGGGCTAGCGGGACGGGCTACGAGCAGTACTTC. Its protein is CASSAGASGTGYEQYF.